This T cell receptor (beta chain) was recovered during a study of T cell clusters in autoimmune cytopenias (dated by TCRdb to between 2018 and 2020). Regarding the complete study: A mean age of about 54 years and a median age of around 59 years were recorded for the healthy donor controls, of whom about half of the roughly 45 were female. For primary cytopenia, roughly 25 age-matched healthy donors were used as controls, and for secondary cytopenia, approximately 13 age-matched CLL patients were used as controls. The goal of the study was to determine whether autoimmune cytopenia patients have a disease-specific immune repertoire signature that could serve as a blood-based biomarker. Autoimmune hepatitis repertoires were compared against 23 age- and sex-matched healthy donors. TRB and IGH repertoires from peripheral blood were sequenced in autoimmune cytopenia patients at active disease and during treatment follow-up, with healthy, CLL and autoimmune hepatitis controls included alongside. TRB sequencing reached a median depth of approximately 56,000 reads per sample and yielded a median of roughly 2,500 distinct TRB clonotypes per sample. Paper-wide results and their limitations: TRB repertoire shifts, with less even repertoires observed in secondary cytopenia and CLL, were mostly attributed to lymphoma bias rather than autoimmunity. In the comparison of secondary cytopenia with CLL, no cluster-lack signature showed up, apparently because the dominant lymphoma-associated repertoire masked the signature. The T cell clusters were defined in silico only, and their functional role remained to be validated experimentally. Healthy donors showed approximately 3.2-fold more exclusive TRB clusters than active autoimmune hepatitis patients, consistent with an autoimmunity-wide signature. A lack of physiological T cell clusters in primary autoimmune cytopenia patients was suggested by GLIPH, as 51 clusters were found to be exclusive to healthy donors versus under 20 exclusive to patients.

This clonotype is medium-sized (0.01 to 0.1%) as judged by frequency; no count is noted. Its antigen is unknown. Multiplex PCR with a touch-down protocol amplified TRB rearrangements, with the TRB-A and TRB-B primer pools combined in a single tube. Illumina adapters and sample indices were attached to the amplicons through two consecutive PCR reactions using Phusion HS II polymerase. After gel purification with the NucleoSpin Gel and PCR Clean-up kit, the amplicons were quantified by Qubit and checked for quality on an Agilent 2100 Bioanalyzer. Sequencing of the libraries was done on an Illumina MiSeq with 600-cycle, single-indexed, paired-end runs. The authors' pipeline ran thus. MiXCR version 2.1.12, together with the default MiXCR reference library, was used to align and assemble the TRB reads. A clone was defined by each unique CDR3 nucleotide sequence, and the analysis included only productive sequences with two or more reads. Repertoire diversity was assessed with alpha-parameterized diversity profiles (alpha 0 to 5), including the Shannon (alpha 1) and Simpson (alpha 2) indices, which were computed with an R script. The tcR package was used to compute combinatorial TRB VJ usage, and cohorts were compared on this usage by principal component analysis with ade4. TCRbeta CDR3s were clustered with GLIPH on cohort pairs matched by age and read depth, and cluster frequencies were compared by Wilcoxon test. TCRdb reanalyzed the reads, keeping one entry per CDR3 protein sequence and omitting DNA. The V and J calls reflect TCRdb's pipeline rather than the authors' work. The table for this sample shows under 8,000 distinct CDR3 sequences. Together, the top ten hold nearly 10% of the sample.

Per sample, roughly 250 ng of peripheral blood genomic DNA, approximately 41,000 genome equivalents, was used for TRB amplification. These data also featured in a second study, about T cell repertoires in aging, cancer and after chemotherapy. That second report states: Six donor age groups were covered, ranging from 30 or younger up to 70 or older, and each group contained at least three individuals. TCR repertoires from healthy donor controls were recorded over periods of several months to years and showed clear clonal overlap between repeated samplings. Some 9 million TCR reads were contained in the full dataset. Untreated patients with hematological or solid cancers showed significantly lower blood TCR diversity and higher clonality than age-matched healthy donors. Declining TCR diversity with age in healthy donors was mainly explained by loss of richness; in cancer patients, loss of evenness also contributed. An increase in median generation probability over the chemotherapy interval was observed in both cancer cohorts, suggesting that the repertoire was reconstituted through rebound thymic output. According to the authors, the repertoire data do not allow conclusions to be drawn about immunological memory after chemotherapy. To examine immunoaging and T cell reconstitution after chemotherapy, the study profiled TCR beta repertoires in peripheral blood from healthy donors and cancer patients. The cohort comprised 218 cancer patients, 94 with hematological and 110 to 130 with solid cancers, plus 95 healthy donors as a reference group. TRB sequences were processed with MiXCR versions 2.12 and 3.0.5. Shannon diversity, evenness, clonality (one minus evenness), and alpha-parameterized diversity profiles from alpha 0 to 5 were included as repertoire metrics. Generation probabilities of clones in paired pre- and post-chemotherapy samples were computed with the IGoR algorithm.

The sequence derives from a human donor in good health. The sequencing input was peripheral blood.

Here the CDR3 is given as CASSFRAGLVAPLHF. The rearranged chain carries TRBV12-3 or TRBV12-4 and TRBJ1-6; TCRdb selects TRBD1, and the lack of DNA leaves this call unchecked. The CDR3 runs 15 residues from the cysteine to the phenylalanine. There is no recorded DNA.